This T cell receptor (beta chain) is from a study of cytomegalovirus exposure and HLA in healthy donors. Study-wide findings and caveats: The study listed approximately 170 cytomegalovirus-associated TCR beta chains. Later work found that TCR association rates differed between HLA loci; DRB1 had the most and HLA-C the fewest.

A remark on this clone: The antigen is unknown.

Donors were nominally healthy when sampled, though unrecorded immune exposures were likely. Amplification used 60 Vbeta primers and 13 Jbeta primers. Repertoires were generated with immunoSEQ multiplex PCR, while TCRdb's copy carries only in-frame clones and drops some. This table has about 150,000 clones, around 85% appearing once. V was trimmed by 5 bases and J by 6 bases, leaving 17 bases between them. The CDR3 extends over 15 amino acids. From germline, CDR1 is SGHNT and CDR2 YYREEE (reference sequence). Sequencing used PBMCs. The receptor was derived from a male donor in good health and CMV-seronegative. The J gene is TRBJ1-4, the V gene TRBV5-4; no clear D gene. The chain's CDR3 is CASSSGPGFDEKLFF. DNA for the CDR3: TGTGCCAGCAGTTCAGGTCCCGGATTCGATGAAAAACTGTTTTTT.